This TCR beta chain was found in a study of blood T cell repertoires in COVID-19. Germline CDR1 and CDR2: SQVTM and ANQGSEA. Trimming at V came to 5 bases and at J to 8 bases, leaving 7 bases not matched to a gene. The CDR3 has 14 residues. One Seattle source followed patients from active infection through their disease course. Here immunoSEQ multiplex PCR was the method, and the copy in TCRdb shows in-frame clones only, minus some. Counted here are some 180,000 clones, 70% to 90% occurring once; the ten biggest clones make up 15% to 20%. This clonotype originated in a man in his forties or fifties with COVID-19, enrolled during active disease. Sequenced sample: peripheral blood. The chain recombines TRBV29-1 with TRBJ2-1; 12 nucleotides agree with TRBD2. The CDR3 DNA reads TGCAGCGTTACGACTAGCGGGAGTAGAGATGAGCAGTTCTTC. Translating it yields CSVTTSGSRDEQFF.